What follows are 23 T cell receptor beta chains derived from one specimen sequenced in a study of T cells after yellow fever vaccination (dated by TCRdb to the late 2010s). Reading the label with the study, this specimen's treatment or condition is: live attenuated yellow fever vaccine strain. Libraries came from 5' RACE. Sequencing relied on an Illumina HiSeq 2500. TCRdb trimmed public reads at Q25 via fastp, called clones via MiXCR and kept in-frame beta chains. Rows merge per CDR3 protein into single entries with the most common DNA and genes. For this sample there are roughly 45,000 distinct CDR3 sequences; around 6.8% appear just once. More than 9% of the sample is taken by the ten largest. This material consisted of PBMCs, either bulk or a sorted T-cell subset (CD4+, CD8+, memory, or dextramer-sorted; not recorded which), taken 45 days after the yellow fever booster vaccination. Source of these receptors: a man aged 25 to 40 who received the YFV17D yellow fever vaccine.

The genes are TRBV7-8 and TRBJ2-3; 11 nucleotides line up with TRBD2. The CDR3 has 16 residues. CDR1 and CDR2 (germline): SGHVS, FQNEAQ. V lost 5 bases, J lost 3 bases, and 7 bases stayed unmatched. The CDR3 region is CASSPTSGSFTDTQYF. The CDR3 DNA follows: TGTGCCAGCAGCCCTACTAGCGGGAGTTTTACAGATACGCAGTATTTT.

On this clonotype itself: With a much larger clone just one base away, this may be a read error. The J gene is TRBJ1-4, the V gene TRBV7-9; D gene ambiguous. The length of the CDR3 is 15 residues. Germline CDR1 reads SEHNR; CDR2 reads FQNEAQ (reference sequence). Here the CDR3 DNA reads TGTGCCAGCAGCTATTCGACGGCTACTACTGAAAAACTGTTTTTT. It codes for CASSYSTATTEKLFF. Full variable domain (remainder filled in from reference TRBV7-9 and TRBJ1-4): DTGVSQNPRHKITKRGQNVTFRCDPISEHNRLYWYRQTLGQGPEFLTYFQNEAQLEKSRLLSDRFSAERPKGSFSTLEIQRTEQGDSAMYLCASSYSTATTEKLFFGSGTQLSVL.

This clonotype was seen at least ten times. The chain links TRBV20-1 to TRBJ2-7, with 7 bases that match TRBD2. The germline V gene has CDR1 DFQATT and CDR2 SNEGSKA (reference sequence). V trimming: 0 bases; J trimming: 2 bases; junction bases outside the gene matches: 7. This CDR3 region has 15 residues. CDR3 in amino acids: CSARDLASGTYEQYF. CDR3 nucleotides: TGCAGTGCTAGAGACCTGGCTAGCGGAACCTACGAGCAGTACTTC.

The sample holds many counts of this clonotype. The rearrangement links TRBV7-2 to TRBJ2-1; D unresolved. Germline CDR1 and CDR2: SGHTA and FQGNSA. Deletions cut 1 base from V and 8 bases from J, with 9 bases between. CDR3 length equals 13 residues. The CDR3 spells CASSLDRRDEQFF. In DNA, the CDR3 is TGTGCCAGCAGCTTAGATAGGAGAGATGAGCAGTTCTTC.

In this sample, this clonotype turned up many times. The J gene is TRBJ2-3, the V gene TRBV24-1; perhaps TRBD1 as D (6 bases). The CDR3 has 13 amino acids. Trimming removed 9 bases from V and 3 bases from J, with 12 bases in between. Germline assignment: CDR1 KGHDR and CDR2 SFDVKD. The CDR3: CATRTEGTDTQYF. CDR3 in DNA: TGTGCCACCCGGACAGAAGGGACAGATACGCAGTATTTT.

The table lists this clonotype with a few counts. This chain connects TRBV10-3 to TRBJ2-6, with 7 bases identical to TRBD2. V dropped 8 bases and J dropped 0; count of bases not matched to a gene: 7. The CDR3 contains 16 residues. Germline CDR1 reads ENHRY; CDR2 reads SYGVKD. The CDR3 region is CAIPAGPISGANVLTF. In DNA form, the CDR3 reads TGTGCCATCCCAGCGGGACCCATCTCTGGGGCCAACGTCCTGACTTTC.

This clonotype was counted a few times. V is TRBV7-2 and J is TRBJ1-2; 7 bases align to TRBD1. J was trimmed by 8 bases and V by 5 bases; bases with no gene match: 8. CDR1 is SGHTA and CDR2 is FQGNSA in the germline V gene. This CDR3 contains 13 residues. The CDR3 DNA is TGTGCCAGCAGCGTCGCTTACAGGGGCGGCTACACCTTC. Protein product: CASSVAYRGGYTF.

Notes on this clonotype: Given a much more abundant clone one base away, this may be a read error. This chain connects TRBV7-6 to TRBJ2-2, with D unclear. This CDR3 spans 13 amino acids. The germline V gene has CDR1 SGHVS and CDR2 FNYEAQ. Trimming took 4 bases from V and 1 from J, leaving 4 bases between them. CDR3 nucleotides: TGTGCCAGCAGCTCCTGGAACACCGGGGAGCTGTTTTTT. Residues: CASSSWNTGELFF.

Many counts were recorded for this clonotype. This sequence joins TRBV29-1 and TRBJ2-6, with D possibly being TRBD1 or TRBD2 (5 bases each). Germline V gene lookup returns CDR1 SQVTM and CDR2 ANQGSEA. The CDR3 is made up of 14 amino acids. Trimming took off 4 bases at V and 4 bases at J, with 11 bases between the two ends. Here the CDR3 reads CSVVLGVGANVLTF. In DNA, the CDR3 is TGCAGCGTTGTGTTGGGGGTAGGGGCCAACGTCCTGACTTTC.

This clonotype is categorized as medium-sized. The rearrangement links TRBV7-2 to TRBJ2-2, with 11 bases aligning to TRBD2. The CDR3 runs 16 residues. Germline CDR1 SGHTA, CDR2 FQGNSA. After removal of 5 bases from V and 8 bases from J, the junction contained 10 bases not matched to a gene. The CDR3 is CASSLHQTSGSGELFF. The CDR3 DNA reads TGTGCCAGCAGCCTACACCAAACTAGCGGGAGTGGGGAGCTGTTTTTT.

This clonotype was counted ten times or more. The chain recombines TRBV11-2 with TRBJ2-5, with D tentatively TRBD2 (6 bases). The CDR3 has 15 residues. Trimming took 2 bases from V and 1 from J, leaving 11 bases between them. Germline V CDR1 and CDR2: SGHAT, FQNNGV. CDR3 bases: TGTGCCAGCAGCTTATCTAACGGGGGCCAAGAGACCCAGTACTTC. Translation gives CASSLSNGGQETQYF.

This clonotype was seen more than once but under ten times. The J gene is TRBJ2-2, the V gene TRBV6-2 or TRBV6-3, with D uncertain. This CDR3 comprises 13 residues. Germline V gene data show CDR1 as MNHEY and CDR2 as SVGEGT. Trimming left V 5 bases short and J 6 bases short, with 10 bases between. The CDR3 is CASSKLRAGELFF. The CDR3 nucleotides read TGTGCCAGCAGTAAGCTACGGGCCGGGGAGCTGTTTTTT.

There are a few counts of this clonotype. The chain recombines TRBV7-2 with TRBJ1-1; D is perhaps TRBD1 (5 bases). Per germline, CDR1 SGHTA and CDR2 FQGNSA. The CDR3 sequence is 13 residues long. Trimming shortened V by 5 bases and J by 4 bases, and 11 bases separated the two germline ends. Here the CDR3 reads CASSLWRGTEAFF. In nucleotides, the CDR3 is TGTGCCAGCAGCCTATGGAGGGGCACTGAAGCTTTCTTT.

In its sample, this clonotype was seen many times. As DNA, the CDR3 is TGCGCCAGCAGCCTAGCGCAGAGCTCCTACAATGAGCAGTTCTTC. It yields the protein CASSLAQSSYNEQFF. V is TRBV5-1 and J is TRBJ2-1; D is possibly TRBD2 (6 bases). Trimming left V 4 bases short and J 0 bases short, with 11 bases between. CDR3 size: 15 residues. CDR1 is SGHRS and CDR2 is YFSETQ in the germline V gene. Full variable domain (missing parts from reference TRBV5-1 and TRBJ2-1): KAGVTQTPRYLIKTRGQQVTLSCSPISGHRSVSWYQQTPGQGLQFLFEYFSETQRNKGNFPGRFSGRQFSNSRSEMNVSTLELGDSALYLCASSLAQSSYNEQFFGPGTRLTVL.

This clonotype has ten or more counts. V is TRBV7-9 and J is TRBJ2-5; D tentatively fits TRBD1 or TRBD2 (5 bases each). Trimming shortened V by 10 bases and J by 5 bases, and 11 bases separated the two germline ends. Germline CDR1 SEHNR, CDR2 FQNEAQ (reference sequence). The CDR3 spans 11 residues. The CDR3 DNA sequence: TGTGCCACCCGGGGCGAGGAGACCCAGTACTTC. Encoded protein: CATRGEETQYF.

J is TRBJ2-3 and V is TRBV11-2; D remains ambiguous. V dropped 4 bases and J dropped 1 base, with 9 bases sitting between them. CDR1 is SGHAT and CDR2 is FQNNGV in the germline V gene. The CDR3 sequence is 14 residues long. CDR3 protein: CASSYYSGTDTQYF. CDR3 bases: TGTGCCAGCAGCTATTATTCCGGCACAGATACGCAGTATTTT.

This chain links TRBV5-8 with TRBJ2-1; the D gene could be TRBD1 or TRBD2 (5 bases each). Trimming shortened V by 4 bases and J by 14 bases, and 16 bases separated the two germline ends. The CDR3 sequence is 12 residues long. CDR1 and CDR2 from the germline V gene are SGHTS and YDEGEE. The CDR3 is CASSPGPSGKFF. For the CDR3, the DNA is TGTGCCAGCAGCCCGGGACCTTCCGGAAAGTTCTTC.

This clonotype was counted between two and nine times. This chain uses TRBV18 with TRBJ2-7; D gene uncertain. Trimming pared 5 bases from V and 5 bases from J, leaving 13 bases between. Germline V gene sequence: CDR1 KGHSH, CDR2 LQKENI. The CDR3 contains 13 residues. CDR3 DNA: TGTGCCAGCTCAACGTCAGGTTTCAACGAGCAGTACTTC. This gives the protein CASSTSGFNEQYF.

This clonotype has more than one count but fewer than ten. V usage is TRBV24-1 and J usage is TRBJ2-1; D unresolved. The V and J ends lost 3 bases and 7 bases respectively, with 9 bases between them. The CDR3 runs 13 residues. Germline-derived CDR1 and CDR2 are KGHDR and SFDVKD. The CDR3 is CATSDLSRNEQFF. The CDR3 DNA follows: TGTGCCACCAGTGATCTCTCCAGGAATGAGCAGTTCTTC.

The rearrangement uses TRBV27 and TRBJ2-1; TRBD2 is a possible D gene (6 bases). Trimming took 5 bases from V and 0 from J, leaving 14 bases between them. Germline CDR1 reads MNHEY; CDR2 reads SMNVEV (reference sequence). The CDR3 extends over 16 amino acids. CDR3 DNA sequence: TGTGCCAGCAGTGCAGAGCGGGCAAGCTCCTACAATGAGCAGTTCTTC. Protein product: CASSAERASSYNEQFF.

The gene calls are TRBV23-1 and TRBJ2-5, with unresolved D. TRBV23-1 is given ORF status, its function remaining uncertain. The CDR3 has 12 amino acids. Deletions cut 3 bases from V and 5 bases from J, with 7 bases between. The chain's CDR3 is CASSQRFETQYF. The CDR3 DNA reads TGCGCCAGCAGTCAGAGGTTCGAGACCCAGTACTTC.

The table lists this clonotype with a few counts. This chain's CDR3 is CASSYGGATNEKLFF. In DNA, the CDR3 is TGTGCCAGCAGTTACGGGGGGGCAACTAATGAAAAACTGTTTTTT. The V call is TRBV27, the J call TRBJ1-4, with D maybe TRBD1 (5 bases). CDR1 and CDR2 from the germline V gene are MNHEY and SMNVEV (reference sequence). Trimming removed 4 bases from V and 0 bases from J, with 9 bases in between. This CDR3 comprises 15 residues.

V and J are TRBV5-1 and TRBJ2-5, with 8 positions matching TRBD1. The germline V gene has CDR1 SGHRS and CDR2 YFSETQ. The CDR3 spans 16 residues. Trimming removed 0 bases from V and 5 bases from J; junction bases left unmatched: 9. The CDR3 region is CASSLESGGVAETQYF. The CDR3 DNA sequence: TGCGCCAGCAGCTTGGAGTCAGGGGGCGTTGCTGAGACCCAGTACTTC.